Listed below are T cell receptor beta chains from one sample, sequenced in a study of blood T cells in healthy people across ages. One entry per CDR3 protein results from TCRdb running MiXCR on the 5' RACE reads. The sample holds 1.5 million to 1.9 million distinct CDR3 sequences; less than 45% are singletons and the top ten take approximately 4.1%. The sample consisted of blood. The source of these receptors is a woman aged 18-29 years in good health. The CDR3 runs from the conserved cysteine through the conserved F or W. The D gene is left open where the match is weak. Where a row states a size, it is once, few, many or the class of an expanded clone; other rows omit it.

J gene: TRBJ2-3
D gene: TRBD2
clone size: .
V gene: TRBV11-2
CDR3 DNA: TGTGCCAGCAGCTTGATGGGACTAGCGGGTTTCTCAGTGGCCCACACAGATACGCAGTATTTT
CDR3 protein: CASSLMGLAGFSVAHTDTQYF

J gene: TRBJ2-5
D gene: .
clone size: few
V gene: TRBV20-1
CDR3 DNA: TGCAGTGCGATTCCGGGACGACAACAAGAGACCCAGTACTTC
CDR3 protein: CSAIPGRQQETQYF

J gene: TRBJ2-1
D gene: TRBD2
clone size: few
V gene: TRBV6-2/TRBV6-3
CDR3 DNA: TGTGCCAGCAGTTACTCGATTTTAGGACTAGCGGTCAATGAGCAGTTCTTC
CDR3 protein: CASSYSILGLAVNEQFF

J gene: TRBJ2-1
D gene: .
clone size: few
V gene: TRBV5-1
CDR3 DNA: TGCGCCAGCCACCTTCAGGGACCCTACAATGAGCAGTTCTTC
CDR3 protein: CASHLQGPYNEQFF

J gene: TRBJ2-1
D gene: TRBD2
clone size: few
V gene: TRBV4-3
CDR3 DNA: TGCGCCAGCAGCCAGGCACTAGCGGGGGGGGACAATGAGCAGTTCTTC
CDR3 protein: CASSQALAGGDNEQFF

J gene: TRBJ2-7
D gene: TRBD2
clone size: .
V gene: TRBV20-1
CDR3 DNA: TGCAGTGCCGTCTCCCCGACTAGCGGGGCAACCTACGAGCAGTACTTC
CDR3 protein: CSAVSPTSGATYEQYF

J gene: TRBJ1-2
D gene: TRBD1
clone size: few
V gene: TRBV5-6
CDR3 DNA: TGTGCCAGCAGTTTCCTCTCTGGGACAGGAGGCTACACCTTC
CDR3 protein: CASSFLSGTGGYTF

J gene: TRBJ2-1
D gene: TRBD2
clone size: .
V gene: TRBV4-2
CDR3 DNA: TGTGCCAGCAGCCAAGACCCCAGCGGGGGGGAACAGTATGAGCAGTTCTTC
CDR3 protein: CASSQDPSGGEQYEQFF

J gene: TRBJ1-1
D gene: .
clone size: .
V gene: TRBV20-1
CDR3 DNA: TGCAGTGCTAGAGATCTTGGCAGTGAAGCTTTCTTT
CDR3 protein: CSARDLGSEAFF

J gene: TRBJ2-7
D gene: TRBD1
clone size: .
V gene: TRBV20-1
CDR3 DNA: TGCAGTGCTAAAAATCCGGGACAGGGAATCTACGAGCAGTACTTC
CDR3 protein: CSAKNPGQGIYEQYF

J gene: TRBJ2-7
D gene: .
clone size: .
V gene: TRBV3-1
CDR3 DNA: TGTGCCAGCAGCTTTGAGCGGGTCGAGCAGTACTTC
CDR3 protein: CASSFERVEQYF

J gene: TRBJ2-1
D gene: TRBD2
clone size: many
V gene: TRBV6-2/TRBV6-3
CDR3 DNA: TGTGCCAGCAGCTGGACTAGCGGGCCCAATGAGCAGTTCTTC
CDR3 protein: CASSWTSGPNEQFF

J gene: TRBJ2-5
D gene: .
clone size: few
V gene: TRBV20-1
CDR3 DNA: TGCAGTGCTATGCCTAGCGCTGACAATGAGCAGTACTTC
CDR3 protein: CSAMPSADNEQYF

J gene: TRBJ2-6
D gene: .
clone size: few
V gene: TRBV7-2
CDR3 DNA: TGTGCCAGCAGCTTAGCAGTCCTCTCTGGGGCCAACGTCCTGACTTTC
CDR3 protein: CASSLAVLSGANVLTF

J gene: TRBJ2-1
D gene: .
clone size: few
V gene: TRBV20-1
CDR3 DNA: TGCAGTGCTAGAGATCTCCGGGAGCGGAATGAGCAGTTCTTC
CDR3 protein: CSARDLRERNEQFF

J gene: TRBJ2-1
D gene: TRBD2
clone size: few
V gene: TRBV15
CDR3 DNA: TGTGCCACCAGCAGAGATTCACTAGCGGGGGCCGGATACAATGAGCAGTTCTTC
CDR3 protein: CATSRDSLAGAGYNEQFF

J gene: TRBJ2-1
D gene: TRBD2
clone size: few
V gene: TRBV18
CDR3 DNA: TGTGCCAGCTCACCACCGACTAGCGGGAAAAACAATGAGCAGTTCTTC
CDR3 protein: CASSPPTSGKNNEQFF

J gene: TRBJ2-1
D gene: .
clone size: .
V gene: TRBV12-3/TRBV12-4
CDR3 DNA: TGTGCCAGCAGTTTTTTCGGGGGCTCCTACAATGAGCAGTTCTTC
CDR3 protein: CASSFFGGSYNEQFF

J gene: TRBJ2-6
D gene: .
clone size: few
V gene: TRBV12-3/TRBV12-4
CDR3 DNA: TGTGCCAGCAGTTTAGCTGGACGGCCCTCTGGGGCCAACGTCCTGACTTTC
CDR3 protein: CASSLAGRPSGANVLTF